Listed below are T cell receptor beta chains from one sample, sequenced in a study of human T cells and chemical hapten exposure. TCRdb re-analysed the RACE reads in MiXCR, keeping a single row per CDR3 protein. The sample records about 47,000 distinct CDR3 sequences, approximately 4% being singletons. The sample was whole blood. Source of these receptors: a human donor in good health. Some clones in this sample may be carry-over from other donors' samples. Each CDR3 is given with its conserved first and last residue. Each record gives: V gene, J gene, D gene, clone size, CDR3 DNA, CDR3 protein. A D gene is named only where the DNA matches it firmly. Clone size is given for some rows only: seen once, a few or many times, or a class if the clone is expanded.

V gene: TRBV5-5
J gene: TRBJ2-3
D gene: NA
clone size: many
CDR3 DNA: TGTGCCAGCAGCTTGGCCGTGCGGGGAAGCACAGATACGCAGTATTTT
CDR3 protein: CASSLAVRGSTDTQYF

V gene: TRBV11-2
J gene: TRBJ2-7
D gene: NA
clone size: many
CDR3 DNA: TGTGCCAGCTGGGGACCGAGGGATAAATCAACCTACGAGCAGTACTTC
CDR3 protein: CASWGPRDKSTYEQYF

V gene: TRBV7-8
J gene: TRBJ2-7
D gene: TRBD1
clone size: many
CDR3 DNA: TGTGCCAGCAGCTTAGGGGGACAGGGGGCAAGGGAGCAGTACTTC
CDR3 protein: CASSLGGQGAREQYF

V gene: TRBV6-2/TRBV6-3
J gene: TRBJ1-4
D gene: TRBD1
clone size: NA
CDR3 DNA: TGTGCCAGCAGTCGGACAGGGGCAACTAATGAAAAACTGTTTTTT
CDR3 protein: CASSRTGATNEKLFF

V gene: TRBV28
J gene: TRBJ2-1
D gene: NA
clone size: many
CDR3 DNA: TGTGCCAGCAGTTTATACAGTCACAATGAGCAGTTCTTC
CDR3 protein: CASSLYSHNEQFF

V gene: TRBV18
J gene: TRBJ2-5
D gene: TRBD2
clone size: many
CDR3 DNA: TGTGCCAGCTCACCGAATACCGCATCGGGGGGCCAAGAGACCCAGTACTTC
CDR3 protein: CASSPNTASGGQETQYF

V gene: TRBV5-1
J gene: TRBJ2-1
D gene: NA
clone size: many
CDR3 DNA: TGCGCCAGCAGCATAATCCGGGCCTTGGAGTACAATGAGCAGTTCTTC
CDR3 protein: CASSIIRALEYNEQFF

V gene: TRBV6-5
J gene: TRBJ2-7
D gene: TRBD2
clone size: many
CDR3 DNA: TGTGCCAGCTCCCCTAGCGGGAGCTCCTACGAGCAGTACTTC
CDR3 protein: CASSPSGSSYEQYF

V gene: TRBV5-5
J gene: TRBJ2-3
D gene: NA
clone size: NA
CDR3 DNA: TGTGCCAGCAGCTTGGCCCAGACTCTTAGCACAGATACGCAGTATTTT
CDR3 protein: CASSLAQTLSTDTQYF

V gene: TRBV10-2
J gene: TRBJ1-6
D gene: NA
clone size: few
CDR3 DNA: TGCGCCAGCAGCCCCAGCCTGGGAACGTTTATGGACCTCCACTTT
CDR3 protein: CASSPSLGTFMDLHF

V gene: TRBV19
J gene: TRBJ2-1
D gene: NA
clone size: few
CDR3 DNA: TGTGCCAGTAGTATCCAGGGGACCTCCTACAATGAGCAGTTCTTC
CDR3 protein: CASSIQGTSYNEQFF

V gene: TRBV27
J gene: TRBJ2-3
D gene: TRBD2
clone size: many
CDR3 DNA: TGTGCCAGCAGCCTAGGACTAGCGGGAGCTGATACGCAGTATTTT
CDR3 protein: CASSLGLAGADTQYF

V gene: TRBV11-2
J gene: TRBJ2-4
D gene: TRBD1
clone size: many
CDR3 DNA: TGTGCCAGCAGCTACGGACAGGGGGCGAGGAACATTCAGTACTTC
CDR3 protein: CASSYGQGARNIQYF

V gene: TRBV11-3
J gene: TRBJ2-3
D gene: TRBD2
clone size: many
CDR3 DNA: TGTGCCAGCAGCCAAGGGACTAGCGGGATAACGCAGTATTTT
CDR3 protein: CASSQGTSGITQYF

V gene: TRBV3-1
J gene: TRBJ2-2
D gene: NA
clone size: many
CDR3 DNA: TGTGCCAGCAGCCAAGAAGGGAACACCGGGGAGCTGTTTTTT
CDR3 protein: CASSQEGNTGELFF

V gene: TRBV28
J gene: TRBJ1-1
D gene: TRBD1
clone size: many
CDR3 DNA: TGTGCCAGCAGTCCCGGGACAGGGGGGCACACTGAAGCTTTCTTT
CDR3 protein: CASSPGTGGHTEAFF

V gene: TRBV5-1
J gene: TRBJ2-5
D gene: NA
clone size: many
CDR3 DNA: TGCGCCAGCAGCTTGGTTGGCGGGATTGGGCAGGAGACCCAGTACTTC
CDR3 protein: CASSLVGGIGQETQYF

V gene: TRBV20-1
J gene: TRBJ2-7
D gene: TRBD2
clone size: NA
CDR3 DNA: TGCAGTGCTAGAGATTTAGCGGGAGAGGCCTACGAGCAGTACTTC
CDR3 protein: CSARDLAGEAYEQYF

V gene: TRBV27
J gene: TRBJ2-7
D gene: NA
clone size: many
CDR3 DNA: TGTGCCAGCAGTTTAGGGCAGTCCACCTCCTACGAGCAGTACTTC
CDR3 protein: CASSLGQSTSYEQYF

V gene: TRBV6-5
J gene: TRBJ2-1
D gene: NA
clone size: many
CDR3 DNA: TGTGCTACTCAAACGGGGAATGAGCAGTTCTTC
CDR3 protein: CATQTGNEQFF

V gene: TRBV6-5
J gene: TRBJ2-7
D gene: TRBD1
clone size: once
CDR3 DNA: TGTGCCAACAGAAGGGGACAGTGCGCCGAGCAGTACTTC
CDR3 protein: CANRRGQCAEQYF

V gene: TRBV1
J gene: TRBJ2-5
D gene: NA
clone size: few
CDR3 DNA: TGCACCAGCAGCCATCCGCGGACTAGCGGGAGCGGGAAGACCCAGTACTTC
CDR3 protein: CTSSHPRTSGSGKTQYF

V gene: TRBV19
J gene: TRBJ1-5
D gene: NA
clone size: NA
CDR3 DNA: TGTGCCAGTAGTATATCCGGGCAGCCCCAGCATTTT
CDR3 protein: CASSISGQPQHF

V gene: TRBV4-1
J gene: TRBJ2-7
D gene: NA
clone size: many
CDR3 DNA: TGCGCCAGCAGCCGCATGGAGCCTGGACTGGCTAAATACGAGCAGTACTTC
CDR3 protein: CASSRMEPGLAKYEQYF